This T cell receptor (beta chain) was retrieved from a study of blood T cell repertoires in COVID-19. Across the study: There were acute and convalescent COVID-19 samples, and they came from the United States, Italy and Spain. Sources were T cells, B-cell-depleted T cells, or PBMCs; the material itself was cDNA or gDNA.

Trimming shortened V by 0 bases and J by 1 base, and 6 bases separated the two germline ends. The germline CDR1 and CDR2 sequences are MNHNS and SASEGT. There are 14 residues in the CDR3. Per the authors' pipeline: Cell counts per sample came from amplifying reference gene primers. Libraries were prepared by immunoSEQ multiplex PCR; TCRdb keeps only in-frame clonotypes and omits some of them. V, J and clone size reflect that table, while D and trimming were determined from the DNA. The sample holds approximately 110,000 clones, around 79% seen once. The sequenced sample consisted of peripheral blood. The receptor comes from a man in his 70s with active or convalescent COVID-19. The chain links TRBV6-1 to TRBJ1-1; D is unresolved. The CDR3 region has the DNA TGTGCCAGCAGTGAAGCGGGGAGGAACACTGAAGCTTTCTTT. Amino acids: CASSEAGRNTEAFF.